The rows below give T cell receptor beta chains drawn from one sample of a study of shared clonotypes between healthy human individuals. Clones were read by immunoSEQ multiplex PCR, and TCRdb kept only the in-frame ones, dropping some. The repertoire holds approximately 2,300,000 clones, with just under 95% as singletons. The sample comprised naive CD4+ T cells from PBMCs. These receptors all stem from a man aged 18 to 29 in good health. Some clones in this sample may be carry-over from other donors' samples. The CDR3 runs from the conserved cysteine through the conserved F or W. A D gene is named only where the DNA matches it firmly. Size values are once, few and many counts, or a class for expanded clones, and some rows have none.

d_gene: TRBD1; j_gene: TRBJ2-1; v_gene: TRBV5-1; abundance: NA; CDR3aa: CASSFGTEYNEQFF; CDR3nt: TGCGCCAGCAGCTTCGGGACAGAATACAATGAGCAGTTCTTC
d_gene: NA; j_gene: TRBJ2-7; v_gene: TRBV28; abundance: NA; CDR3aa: CASTPQGSSYEQYF; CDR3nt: TGTGCCAGCACCCCACAGGGAAGCTCCTACGAGCAGTACTTC
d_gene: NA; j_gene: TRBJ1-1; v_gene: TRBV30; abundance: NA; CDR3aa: CAWCGGTEAFF; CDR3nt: TGTGCCTGGTGCGGGGGAACTGAAGCTTTCTTT
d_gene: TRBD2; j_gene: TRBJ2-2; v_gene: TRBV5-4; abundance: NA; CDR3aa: CASSLEGGDTGELFF; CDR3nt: TGTGCCAGCAGCTTGGAGGGAGGGGACACCGGGGAGCTGTTTTTT
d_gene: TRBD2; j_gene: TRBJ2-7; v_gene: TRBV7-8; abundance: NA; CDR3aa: CASSLTSAEYEQYF; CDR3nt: TGTGCCAGCAGTCTGACTAGCGCCGAGTACGAGCAGTACTTC
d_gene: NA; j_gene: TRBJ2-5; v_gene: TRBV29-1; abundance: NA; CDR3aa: CSVEKVGVRYF; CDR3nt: TGCAGCGTTGAAAAAGTTGGGGTGAGGTACTTC
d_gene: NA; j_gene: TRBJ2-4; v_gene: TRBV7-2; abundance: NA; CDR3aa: CASSVVGVRNIQYF; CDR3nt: TGTGCCAGCAGCGTAGTCGGGGTACGGAACATTCAGTACTTC
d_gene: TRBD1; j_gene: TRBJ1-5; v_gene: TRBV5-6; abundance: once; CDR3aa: CASSLITGGGWGNQPQHF; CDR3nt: TGTGCCAGCAGCTTGATCACAGGGGGTGGCTGGGGCAATCAGCCCCAGCATTTT
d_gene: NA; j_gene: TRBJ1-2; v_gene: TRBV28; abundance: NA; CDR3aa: CASSHGGAHLYGYTF; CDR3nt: TGTGCCAGCAGTCACGGGGGCGCGCACCTCTATGGCTACACCTTC
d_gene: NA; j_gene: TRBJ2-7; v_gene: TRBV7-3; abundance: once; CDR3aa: CASSLMSAADSYEQYF; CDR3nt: TGTGCCAGCAGCTTAATGTCGGCTGCTGATTCCTACGAGCAGTACTTC
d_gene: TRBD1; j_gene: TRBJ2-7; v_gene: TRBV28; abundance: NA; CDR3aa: CASSPNNRDREEQYF; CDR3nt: TGTGCCAGCAGTCCCAACAACCGGGACAGGGAGGAGCAGTACTTC
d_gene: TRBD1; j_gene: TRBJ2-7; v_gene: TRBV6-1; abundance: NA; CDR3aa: CASSGGQGDFTYEQYF; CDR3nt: TGTGCCAGCAGTGGGGGACAGGGGGACTTTACCTACGAGCAGTACTTC
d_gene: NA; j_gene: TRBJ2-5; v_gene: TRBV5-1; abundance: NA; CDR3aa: CASSLVGMSETQYF; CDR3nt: TGCGCCAGCAGCTTGGTGGGGATGAGTGAGACCCAGTACTTC
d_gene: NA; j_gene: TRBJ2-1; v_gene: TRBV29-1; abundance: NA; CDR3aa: CSVEGNEQFF; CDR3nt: TGCAGCGTTGAGGGTAATGAGCAGTTCTTC
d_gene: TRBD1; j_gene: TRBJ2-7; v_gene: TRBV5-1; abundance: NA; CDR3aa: CASSLGWTGQPVYEQYF; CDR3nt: TGCGCCAGCAGCTTAGGATGGACAGGCCAACCGGTCTACGAGCAGTACTTC
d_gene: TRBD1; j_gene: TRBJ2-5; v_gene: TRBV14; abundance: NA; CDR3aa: CASSLSFYRGRRDQYF; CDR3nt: TGTGCCAGCAGCCTAAGCTTCTACAGGGGTCGACGGGATCAGTACTTC
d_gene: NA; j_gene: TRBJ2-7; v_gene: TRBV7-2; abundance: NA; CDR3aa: CASSYSSDTYYEQYF; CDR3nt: TGTGCCAGCAGCTACTCCTCGGACACCTACTACGAGCAGTACTTC
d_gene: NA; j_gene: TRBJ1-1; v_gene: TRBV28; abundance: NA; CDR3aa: CASNPRSTEAFF; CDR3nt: TGTGCCAGCAATCCTAGAAGCACTGAAGCTTTCTTT
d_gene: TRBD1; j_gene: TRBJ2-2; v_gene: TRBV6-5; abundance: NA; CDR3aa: CASSRQGIHTGELFF; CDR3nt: TGTGCCAGCAGCCGACAGGGGATCCACACCGGGGAGCTGTTTTTT
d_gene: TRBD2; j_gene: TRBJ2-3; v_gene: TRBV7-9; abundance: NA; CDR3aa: CASSPRLAGGEQYF; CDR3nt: TGTGCCAGCAGCCCAAGACTAGCGGGAGGGGAGCAGTATTTT
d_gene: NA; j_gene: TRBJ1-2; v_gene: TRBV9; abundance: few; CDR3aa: CASSVNYGYTF; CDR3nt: TGTGCCAGCAGCGTTAACTATGGCTACACCTTC
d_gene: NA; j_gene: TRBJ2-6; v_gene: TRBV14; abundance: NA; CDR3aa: CASSQATGWANVLTF; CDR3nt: TGTGCCAGCAGCCAAGCCACTGGCTGGGCCAACGTCCTGACTTTC
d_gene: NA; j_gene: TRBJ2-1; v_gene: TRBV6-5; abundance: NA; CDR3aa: CASSRWLDRPNEQFF; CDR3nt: TGTGCCAGCAGTCGCTGGCTAGATCGCCCCAATGAGCAGTTCTTC
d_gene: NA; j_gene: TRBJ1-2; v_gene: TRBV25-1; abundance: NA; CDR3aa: CASSPSDRLGYGYTF; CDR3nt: TGTGCCAGCAGTCCTTCCGACAGATTGGGCTATGGCTACACCTTC
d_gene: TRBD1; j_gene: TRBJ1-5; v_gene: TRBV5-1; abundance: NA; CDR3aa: CASSGGQGDQPQHF; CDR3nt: TGCGCCAGCAGCGGTGGACAGGGAGATCAGCCCCAGCATTTT
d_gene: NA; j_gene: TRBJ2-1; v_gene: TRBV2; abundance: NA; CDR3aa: CASSGPGYEQFF; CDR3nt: TGTGCCAGCAGCGGCCCCGGCTATGAGCAGTTCTTC
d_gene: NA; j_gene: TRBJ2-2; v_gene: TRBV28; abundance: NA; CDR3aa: CASSRIATAGELFF; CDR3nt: TGTGCCAGCAGCCGAATAGCTACGGCCGGGGAGCTGTTTTTT
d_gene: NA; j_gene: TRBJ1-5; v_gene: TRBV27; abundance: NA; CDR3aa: CASSLRGGDNQPQHF; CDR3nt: TGTGCCAGCAGTTTACGGGGAGGAGACAATCAGCCCCAGCATTTT